This T cell receptor (beta chain) stems from a study of blood T cell repertoires in COVID-19. About the research overall: The cDNA or gDNA used as material had been derived from T cells, B-cell-depleted T cells, or PBMCs.

Profiling relied on immunoSEQ multiplex PCR, and the TCRdb table lists in-frame clones only, not all of them. The sample has 55,000 to 80,000 clones, 83% seen once. This CDR3 is 15 amino acids long. The V gene's germline CDR1 is SGHDT and CDR2 YYEEEE. V lost 3 bases, J lost 3 bases, and 7 bases stayed unmatched. This sequence was found in a man aged 45 to 65 with active COVID-19. Material: peripheral blood. V is TRBV5-6 and J is TRBJ2-3, with 7 bases lining up with TRBD1. CDR3 region: CASSYGQVETDTQYF. The CDR3 region has the DNA TGTGCCAGCAGCTACGGACAGGTTGAGACAGATACGCAGTATTTT.